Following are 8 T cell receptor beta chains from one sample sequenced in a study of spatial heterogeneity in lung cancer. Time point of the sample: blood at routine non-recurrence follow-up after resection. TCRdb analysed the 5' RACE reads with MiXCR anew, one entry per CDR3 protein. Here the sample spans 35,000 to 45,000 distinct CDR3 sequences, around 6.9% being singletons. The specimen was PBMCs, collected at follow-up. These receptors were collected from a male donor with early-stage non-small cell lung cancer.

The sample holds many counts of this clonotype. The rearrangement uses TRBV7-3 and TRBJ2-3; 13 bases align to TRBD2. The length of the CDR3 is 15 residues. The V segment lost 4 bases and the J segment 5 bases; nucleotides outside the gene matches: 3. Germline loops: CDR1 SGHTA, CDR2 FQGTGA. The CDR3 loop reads CASSSGLAGRDTQYF. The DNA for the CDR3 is TGTGCCAGCAGCTCGGGACTAGCGGGGAGAGATACGCAGTATTTT.

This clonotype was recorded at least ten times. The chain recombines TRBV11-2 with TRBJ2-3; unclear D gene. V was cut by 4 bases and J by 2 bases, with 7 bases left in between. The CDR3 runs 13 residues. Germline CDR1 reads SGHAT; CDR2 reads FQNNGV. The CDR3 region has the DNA TGTGCCAGCAGCTCCATGGCCACAGATACGCAGTATTTT. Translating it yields CASSSMATDTQYF.

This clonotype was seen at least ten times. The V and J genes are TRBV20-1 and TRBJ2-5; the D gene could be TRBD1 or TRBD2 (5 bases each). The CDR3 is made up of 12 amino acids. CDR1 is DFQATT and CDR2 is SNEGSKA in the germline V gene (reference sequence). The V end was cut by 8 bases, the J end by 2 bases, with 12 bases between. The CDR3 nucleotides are TGCAGTACCCGGGGCCTACAAGAGACCCAGTACTTC. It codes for CSTRGLQETQYF.

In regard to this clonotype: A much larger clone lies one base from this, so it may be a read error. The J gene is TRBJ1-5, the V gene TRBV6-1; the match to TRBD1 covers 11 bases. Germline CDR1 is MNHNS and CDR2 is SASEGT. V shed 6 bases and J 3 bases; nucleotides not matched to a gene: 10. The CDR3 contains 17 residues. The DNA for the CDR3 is TGTGCCAGCAGCCCCCCGGGACAGGGGGTGGACAATCAGCCCCAGCATTTT. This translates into CASSPPGQGVDNQPQHF.

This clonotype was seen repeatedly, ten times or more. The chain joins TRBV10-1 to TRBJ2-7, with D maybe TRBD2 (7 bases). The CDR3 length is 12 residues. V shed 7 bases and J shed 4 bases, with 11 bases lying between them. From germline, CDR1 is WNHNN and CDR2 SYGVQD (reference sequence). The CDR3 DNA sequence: TGCGCCAGCAAGGGGGGGTTGTACGAGCAGTACTTC. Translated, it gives CASKGGLYEQYF.

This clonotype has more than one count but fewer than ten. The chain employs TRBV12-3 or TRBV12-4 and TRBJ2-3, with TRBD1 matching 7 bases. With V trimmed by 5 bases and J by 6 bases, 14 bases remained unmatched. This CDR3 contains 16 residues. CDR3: CASSRTTPTGSDTQYF. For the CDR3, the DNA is TGTGCCAGCAGTAGAACAACCCCGACAGGGTCGGATACGCAGTATTTT.

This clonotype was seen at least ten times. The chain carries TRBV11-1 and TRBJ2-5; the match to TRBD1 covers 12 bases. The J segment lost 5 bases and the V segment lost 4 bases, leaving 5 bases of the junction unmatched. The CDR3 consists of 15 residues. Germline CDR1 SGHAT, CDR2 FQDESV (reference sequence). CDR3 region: CASSSGQGAVETQYF. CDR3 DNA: TGTGCCAGCAGCTCGGGACAGGGGGCGGTGGAGACCCAGTACTTC.

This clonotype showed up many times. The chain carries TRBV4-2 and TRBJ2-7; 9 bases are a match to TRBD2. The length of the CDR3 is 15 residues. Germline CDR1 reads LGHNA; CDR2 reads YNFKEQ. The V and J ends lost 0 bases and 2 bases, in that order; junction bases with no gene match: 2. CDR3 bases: TGTGCCAGCAGCCAAGAGCGGGGGGGCCCCTACGAGCAGTACTTC. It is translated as CASSQERGGPYEQYF.